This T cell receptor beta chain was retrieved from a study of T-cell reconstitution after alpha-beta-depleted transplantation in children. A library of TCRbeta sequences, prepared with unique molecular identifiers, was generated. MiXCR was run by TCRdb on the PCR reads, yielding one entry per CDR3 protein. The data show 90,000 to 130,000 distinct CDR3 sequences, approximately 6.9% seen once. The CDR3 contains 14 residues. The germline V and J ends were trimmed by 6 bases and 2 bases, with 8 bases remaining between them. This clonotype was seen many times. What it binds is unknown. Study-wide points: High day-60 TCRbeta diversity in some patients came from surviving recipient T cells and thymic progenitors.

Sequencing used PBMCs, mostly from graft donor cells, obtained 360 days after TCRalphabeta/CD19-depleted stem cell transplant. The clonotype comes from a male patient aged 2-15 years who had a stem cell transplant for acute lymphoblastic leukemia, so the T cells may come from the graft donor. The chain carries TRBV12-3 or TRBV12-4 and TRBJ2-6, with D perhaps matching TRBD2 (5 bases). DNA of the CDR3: TGTGCCAGCAGCCTGGGAGCTGGGGCCAACGTCCTGACTTTC. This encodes CASSLGAGANVLTF.